Listed here is a single T cell receptor (beta chain). The entry originates in a study of T cell responses to AZD1222 COVID-19 vaccine. Clones were read by immunoSEQ multiplex PCR, and TCRdb kept only the in-frame ones, dropping some. This table holds some 130,000 clones, 86% found once. The V end lost 7 bases, the J end lost 1 base, and 16 bases lay between the germline ends. The CDR3 has 16 residues. Germline-derived CDR1 and CDR2 are SNHLY and FYNNEI. The TCR originated in an adult in good health. This specimen consisted of peripheral blood, obtained on day 0 of AZD1222 vaccination. The chain links TRBV2 to TRBJ2-2; a possible D gene is TRBD2 (6 bases). CDR3 coding DNA: TGTGCCAGCACGGCGGAGGGGATTCGGAACACCGGGGAGCTGTTTTTT. It specifies CASTAEGIRNTGELFF.